The TCR beta chain under discussion was sequenced for a study of blood T cell repertoires in COVID-19. Study-wide background: Researchers got acute and convalescent COVID-19 samples from the United States, Italy and Spain. From T cells, B-cell-depleted T cells, or PBMCs came the material, which was cDNA or gDNA.

The germline V and J ends were trimmed by 0 bases and 7 bases, with 24 bases remaining between them. This CDR3 is 18 amino acids long. Germline V CDR1 and CDR2: LNHNV, YYDKDF (reference sequence). Original data processing: From reference gene primer amplification, estimates of nucleated cell counts were derived. Sequencing used immunoSEQ multiplex PCR; TCRdb keeps in-frame clones, though not all of them. The DNA gave D and trimming, while V, J and clone size come from that table. The data contain 450,000 or so clones, around nine tenths of them singletons. Enrolled during active infection, Seattle patients were then followed longitudinally.

The chain employs TRBV15 and TRBJ1-2; TRBD1 might be the D (5 bases). The receptor was isolated from a woman in her thirties or forties with COVID-19, enrolled during active disease. What was sequenced was peripheral blood. The CDR3 region is CATSRDGLRGQGPPGYTF. In nucleotides, the CDR3 is TGTGCCACCAGCAGAGATGGGCTTAGAGGTCAGGGCCCACCTGGCTACACCTTC.